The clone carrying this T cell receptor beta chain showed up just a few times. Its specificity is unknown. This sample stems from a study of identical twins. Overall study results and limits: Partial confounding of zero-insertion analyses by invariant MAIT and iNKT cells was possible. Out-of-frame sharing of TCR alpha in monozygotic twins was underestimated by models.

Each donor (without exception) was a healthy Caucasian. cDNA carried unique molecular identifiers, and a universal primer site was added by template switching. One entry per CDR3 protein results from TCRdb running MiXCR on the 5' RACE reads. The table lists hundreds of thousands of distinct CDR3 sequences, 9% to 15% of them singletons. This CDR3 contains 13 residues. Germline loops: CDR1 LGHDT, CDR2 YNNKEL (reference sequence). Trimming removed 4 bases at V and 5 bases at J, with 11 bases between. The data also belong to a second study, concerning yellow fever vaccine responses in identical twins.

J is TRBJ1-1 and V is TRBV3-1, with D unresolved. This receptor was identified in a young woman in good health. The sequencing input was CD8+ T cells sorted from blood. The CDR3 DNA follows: TGTGCCAGCAGCCTCCACACGGGGACTGAAGCTTTCTTT. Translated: CASSLHTGTEAFF.